This T cell receptor (beta chain) was found in a study of cytomegalovirus exposure and HLA in healthy donors. Findings and caveats of the study: As was reported, the classifier diagnosed cytomegalovirus status with high specificity and sensitivity. TCR beta chains associated with HLA were, in a later analysis, more clonally expanded than equally common others. According to an earlier analysis, most TCR beta V segments yielded productive rearrangements about 87% or about 30% of the time. For most TCR sequences rarity was the rule, although some public TCRs occurred in many donors.

This CDR3 comprises 13 residues. Trimming cost V 6 bases and J 4 bases; bases outside gene matches: 4. Germline CDR1 and CDR2: MNHNY and SVGAGI (reference sequence). PCR primers comprised 60 Vbeta and 13 Jbeta primers. Profiled with immunoSEQ multiplex PCR; TCRdb holds only in-frame clones, not every one. The top ten clones hold roughly 1.5% of a sample with about 77,000 clones, 60% to 85% of them seen once. Regarding this clone: Antigen: not known.

The sequenced sample was PBMCs. The clonotype comes from a man between 40 and 49 years old in good health and CMV-seronegative. The gene calls are TRBV6-6 and TRBJ1-2; TRBD1 aligns across 8 bases. The CDR3 spells CASRDQGAYGYTF. In DNA, the CDR3 is TGTGCCAGCAGGGACCAGGGGGCCTATGGCTACACCTTC.